A selection of T cell receptor beta chains follows, all from one sample in a study of technical replicates of blood from a handful of donors. Libraries were prepared by immunoSEQ multiplex PCR; TCRdb keeps only in-frame clonotypes and omits some of them. The sample contains approximately 75,000 clones, approximately 97% of which appear only once. Material for sequencing was T cells isolated from PBMCs. The receptors were gathered from a human donor in good health. CDR3s include the opening cysteine and the closing phenylalanine or tryptophan. The D gene is left open where the match is weak. Rows may omit the clone size; those that give it use once, few, many or a size class.

V gene: TRBV18; J gene: TRBJ2-7; D gene: .; clone size: .; CDR3 protein: CASSPVVRTGPTYEQYF; CDR3 DNA: TGTGCCAGCTCACCGGTGGTACGAACGGGTCCTACCTACGAGCAGTACTTC
V gene: TRBV18; J gene: TRBJ2-3; D gene: .; clone size: .; CDR3 protein: CASSSTERTDTQYF; CDR3 DNA: TGTGCCAGCTCATCGACAGAGCGCACAGATACGCAGTATTTT
V gene: TRBV19; J gene: TRBJ1-5; D gene: .; clone size: .; CDR3 protein: CASSTVGGNQPQHF; CDR3 DNA: TGTGCCAGTAGTACTGTCGGTGGCAATCAGCCCCAGCATTTT
V gene: TRBV12-5; J gene: TRBJ2-1; D gene: TRBD2; clone size: once; CDR3 protein: CASALIAGGSSRNEQFF; CDR3 DNA: TGTGCTAGTGCTTTGATAGCGGGGGGGTCAAGCAGGAATGAGCAGTTCTTC
V gene: TRBV7-9; J gene: TRBJ1-1; D gene: TRBD1; clone size: .; CDR3 protein: CASSLGTGEAFF; CDR3 DNA: TGTGCCAGCAGCCTAGGGACAGGGGAAGCTTTCTTT
V gene: TRBV12-5; J gene: TRBJ1-2; D gene: TRBD1; clone size: .; CDR3 protein: CASGLPSSGGNYGYTF; CDR3 DNA: TGTGCTAGTGGTTTACCTTCATCAGGGGGTAACTATGGCTACACCTTC
V gene: TRBV7-6; J gene: TRBJ1-5; D gene: .; clone size: .; CDR3 protein: CASSPLTGWSNQPQHF; CDR3 DNA: TGTGCCAGCAGCCCCCTAACAGGGTGGAGCAATCAGCCCCAGCATTTT
V gene: TRBV7-8; J gene: TRBJ1-5; D gene: TRBD1; clone size: .; CDR3 protein: CASSVQGYNQPQHF; CDR3 DNA: TGTGCCAGCAGCGTACAGGGGTACAATCAGCCCCAGCATTTT
V gene: TRBV28; J gene: TRBJ1-2; D gene: TRBD1; clone size: .; CDR3 protein: CASSYPPGQGFGGYTF; CDR3 DNA: TGTGCCAGCAGCTACCCTCCGGGACAGGGATTCGGTGGCTACACCTTC
V gene: TRBV6-1; J gene: TRBJ1-2; D gene: TRBD1; clone size: .; CDR3 protein: CASQTGDARGYTF; CDR3 DNA: TGTGCCAGCCAGACAGGGGATGCGCGGGGCTACACCTTC
V gene: TRBV19; J gene: TRBJ1-1; D gene: .; clone size: .; CDR3 protein: CASNTLRGGNTEAFF; CDR3 DNA: TGTGCCAGTAACACCCTACGGGGGGGAAACACTGAAGCTTTCTTT
V gene: TRBV6-5; J gene: TRBJ1-5; D gene: .; clone size: .; CDR3 protein: CASSLGSNQPQHF; CDR3 DNA: TGTGCCAGCAGCCTCGGGAGCAATCAGCCCCAGCATTTT
V gene: TRBV7-2; J gene: TRBJ2-5; D gene: .; clone size: .; CDR3 protein: CASGGILETQYF; CDR3 DNA: TGTGCCAGCGGGGGGATACTGGAGACCCAGTACTTC
V gene: TRBV5-1; J gene: TRBJ2-7; D gene: TRBD1; clone size: .; CDR3 protein: CASSMGTEAVEQYF; CDR3 DNA: TGCGCCAGCAGCATGGGGACAGAAGCGGTCGAGCAGTACTTC
V gene: TRBV7-9; J gene: TRBJ2-2; D gene: TRBD2; clone size: .; CDR3 protein: CASSSKRGGGTGELFF; CDR3 DNA: TGTGCCAGCAGCTCTAAACGGGGGGGCGGAACCGGGGAGCTGTTTTTT
V gene: TRBV11-3; J gene: TRBJ1-1; D gene: .; clone size: .; CDR3 protein: CASSLDRGNTEAFF; CDR3 DNA: TGTGCCAGCAGCTTAGATAGGGGGAACACTGAAGCTTTCTTT
V gene: TRBV10-3; J gene: TRBJ2-2; D gene: .; clone size: .; CDR3 protein: CAILNSGNTGELFF; CDR3 DNA: TGTGCCATCTTAAACAGCGGAAACACCGGGGAGCTGTTTTTT
V gene: TRBV11-3; J gene: TRBJ1-5; D gene: .; clone size: .; CDR3 protein: CASSADIREQPQHF; CDR3 DNA: TGTGCCAGCAGCGCCGACATTAGAGAACAGCCCCAGCATTTT
V gene: TRBV19; J gene: TRBJ1-1; D gene: .; clone size: .; CDR3 protein: CASSLRGGNTEAFF; CDR3 DNA: TGTGCCAGTAGTTTGAGGGGGGGGAACACTGAAGCTTTCTTT
V gene: TRBV10-3; J gene: TRBJ2-5; D gene: TRBD1; clone size: .; CDR3 protein: CATRPRGPGETQYF; CDR3 DNA: TGTGCCACCAGACCCAGGGGGCCAGGGGAGACCCAGTACTTC
V gene: TRBV28; J gene: TRBJ2-3; D gene: .; clone size: .; CDR3 protein: CASMEGSTDTQYF; CDR3 DNA: TGTGCCAGCATGGAGGGAAGCACAGATACGCAGTATTTT
V gene: TRBV4-1; J gene: TRBJ1-5; D gene: .; clone size: .; CDR3 protein: CASRRTPTHQPQHF; CDR3 DNA: TGCGCCAGCAGAAGGACACCCACCCATCAGCCCCAGCATTTT
V gene: TRBV5-1; J gene: TRBJ2-1; D gene: TRBD2; clone size: once; CDR3 protein: CASSLGEGEQFF; CDR3 DNA: TGCGCCAGCAGCTTAGGGGAGGGTGAGCAGTTCTTC
V gene: TRBV6-5; J gene: TRBJ2-3; D gene: TRBD2; clone size: .; CDR3 protein: CASSYFAGGNTDTQYF; CDR3 DNA: TGTGCCAGCAGTTACTTCGCGGGAGGGAACACAGATACGCAGTATTTT
V gene: TRBV21-1; J gene: TRBJ2-1; D gene: .; clone size: .; CDR3 protein: CASSKDERNPRGNEQFF; CDR3 DNA: TGTGCCAGCAGCAAAGACGAACGGAACCCTAGGGGCAATGAGCAGTTCTTC
V gene: TRBV15; J gene: TRBJ2-5; D gene: TRBD1; clone size: .; CDR3 protein: CATSTPGTGVGQETQYF; CDR3 DNA: TGTGCCACCAGCACCCCCGGGACAGGGGTGGGCCAAGAGACCCAGTACTTC
V gene: TRBV28; J gene: TRBJ2-1; D gene: .; clone size: once; CDR3 protein: CASTGGWEQFF; CDR3 DNA: TGTGCCAGCACCGGCGGGTGGGAGCAGTTCTTC
V gene: TRBV25-1; J gene: TRBJ2-4; D gene: TRBD1; clone size: .; CDR3 protein: CASSETYGTGIHF; CDR3 DNA: TGTGCCAGCAGTGAGACCTACGGGACAGGGATTCACTTC
V gene: TRBV7-9; J gene: TRBJ2-3; D gene: TRBD2; clone size: .; CDR3 protein: CASSSSGGATDTQYF; CDR3 DNA: TGTGCCAGCAGCTCTAGCGGGGGGGCTACAGATACGCAGTATTTT
V gene: TRBV7-9; J gene: TRBJ1-2; D gene: .; clone size: .; CDR3 protein: CASTSEGLGTYGYTF; CDR3 DNA: TGTGCCAGCACCTCGGAAGGACTAGGGACCTATGGCTACACCTTC
V gene: TRBV6-1; J gene: TRBJ1-2; D gene: .; clone size: .; CDR3 protein: CASSGGTNVGYGYTF; CDR3 DNA: TGTGCCAGCAGTGGTGGGACAAACGTCGGCTATGGCTACACCTTC
V gene: TRBV2; J gene: TRBJ2-1; D gene: TRBD1; clone size: .; CDR3 protein: CATAQGVYNEQFF; CDR3 DNA: TGTGCCACCGCACAGGGGGTATACAATGAGCAGTTCTTC
V gene: TRBV28; J gene: TRBJ2-7; D gene: TRBD1; clone size: .; CDR3 protein: CASSPMTGSDEQYF; CDR3 DNA: TGTGCCAGCAGTCCCATGACAGGGAGTGACGAGCAGTACTTC
V gene: TRBV5-1; J gene: TRBJ1-4; D gene: .; clone size: .; CDR3 protein: CASSLGSGVRELFF; CDR3 DNA: TGCGCCAGCAGCTTGGGGTCAGGGGTGAGAGAACTGTTTTTT
V gene: TRBV28; J gene: TRBJ2-3; D gene: .; clone size: .; CDR3 protein: CASSLFREWSTDTQYF; CDR3 DNA: TGTGCCAGCAGTTTATTCAGGGAATGGAGCACAGATACGCAGTATTTT
V gene: TRBV5-6; J gene: TRBJ2-2; D gene: .; clone size: once; CDR3 protein: CASSVTGTPTGGHGELFF; CDR3 DNA: TGTGCCAGCAGCGTGACCGGGACTCCAACAGGAGGGCACGGGGAGCTGTTTTTT
V gene: TRBV5-1; J gene: TRBJ2-5; D gene: .; clone size: .; CDR3 protein: CASSLRVTGLQETQYF; CDR3 DNA: TGCGCCAGCAGCTTGCGTGTGACAGGTCTCCAAGAGACCCAGTACTTC
V gene: TRBV4-1; J gene: TRBJ1-2; D gene: .; clone size: .; CDR3 protein: CASSPRANYGYTF; CDR3 DNA: TGCGCCAGCAGCCCACGGGCTAACTATGGCTACACCTTC
V gene: TRBV9; J gene: TRBJ2-1; D gene: TRBD1; clone size: once; CDR3 protein: CASSVAGTGVNEQFF; CDR3 DNA: TGTGCCAGCAGCGTAGCAGGGACAGGGGTGAATGAGCAGTTCTTC
V gene: TRBV30; J gene: TRBJ2-4; D gene: .; clone size: .; CDR3 protein: CAWSLGSGLENIQYF; CDR3 DNA: TGTGCCTGGAGCCTCGGCTCGGGTTTGGAAAACATTCAGTACTTC
V gene: TRBV9; J gene: TRBJ1-2; D gene: TRBD1; clone size: .; CDR3 protein: CASSPSGTGVLTGYTF; CDR3 DNA: TGTGCCAGCAGCCCTTCGGGGACAGGGGTTTTAACTGGCTACACCTTC
V gene: TRBV27; J gene: TRBJ1-1; D gene: .; clone size: .; CDR3 protein: CASSLSEAGGAFF; CDR3 DNA: TGTGCCAGCAGTTTATCGGAAGCCGGCGGAGCTTTCTTT
V gene: TRBV5-4; J gene: TRBJ1-4; D gene: TRBD1; clone size: .; CDR3 protein: CASSQGQGGEKLFF; CDR3 DNA: TGTGCCAGCAGCCAGGGACAGGGCGGTGAAAAACTGTTTTTT
V gene: TRBV27; J gene: TRBJ2-3; D gene: .; clone size: .; CDR3 protein: CASSYRSTDTQYF; CDR3 DNA: TGTGCCAGCAGCTACCGGAGCACAGATACGCAGTATTTT
V gene: TRBV2; J gene: TRBJ1-3; D gene: TRBD1; clone size: .; CDR3 protein: CASSDQGDTIYF; CDR3 DNA: TGTGCCAGCAGTGACCAGGGGGACACCATATATTTT
V gene: TRBV6-5; J gene: TRBJ1-1; D gene: .; clone size: .; CDR3 protein: CASSLQGLNTEAFF; CDR3 DNA: TGTGCCAGCAGTTTACAGGGTTTGAACACTGAAGCTTTCTTT
V gene: TRBV18; J gene: TRBJ1-1; D gene: TRBD1; clone size: .; CDR3 protein: CASSPYRDRGLAFF; CDR3 DNA: TGTGCCAGCTCACCCTACCGGGACAGGGGGCTTGCTTTCTTT
V gene: TRBV10-1; J gene: TRBJ1-1; D gene: .; clone size: once; CDR3 protein: CASQQGPNTEAFF; CDR3 DNA: TGCGCCAGTCAACAGGGTCCGAACACTGAAGCTTTCTTT
V gene: TRBV7-9; J gene: TRBJ1-1; D gene: TRBD1; clone size: .; CDR3 protein: CASSQPRDRGFDTEAFF; CDR3 DNA: TGTGCCAGCAGCCAACCCCGGGACAGGGGTTTTGACACTGAAGCTTTCTTT